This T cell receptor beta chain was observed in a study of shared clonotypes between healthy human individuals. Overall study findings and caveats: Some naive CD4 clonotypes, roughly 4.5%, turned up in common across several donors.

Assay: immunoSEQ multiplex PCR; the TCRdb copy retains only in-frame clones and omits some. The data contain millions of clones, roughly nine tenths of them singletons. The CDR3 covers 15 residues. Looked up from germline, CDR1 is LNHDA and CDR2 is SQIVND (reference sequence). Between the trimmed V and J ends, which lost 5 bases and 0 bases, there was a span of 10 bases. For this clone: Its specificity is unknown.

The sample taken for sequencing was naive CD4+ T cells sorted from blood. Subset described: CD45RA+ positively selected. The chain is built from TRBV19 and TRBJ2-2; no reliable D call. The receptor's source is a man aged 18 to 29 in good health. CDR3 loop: CASSGLQANTGELFF. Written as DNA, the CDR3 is TGTGCCAGTAGTGGGCTCCAGGCGAACACCGGGGAGCTGTTTTTT.